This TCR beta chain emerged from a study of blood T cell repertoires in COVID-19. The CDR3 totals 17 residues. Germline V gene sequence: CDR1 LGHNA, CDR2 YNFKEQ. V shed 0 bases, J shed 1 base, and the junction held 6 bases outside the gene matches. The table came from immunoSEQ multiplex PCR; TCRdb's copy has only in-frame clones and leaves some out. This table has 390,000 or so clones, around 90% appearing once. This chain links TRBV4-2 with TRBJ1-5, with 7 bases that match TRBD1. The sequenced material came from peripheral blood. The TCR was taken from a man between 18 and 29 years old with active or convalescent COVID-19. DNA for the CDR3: TGTGCCAGCAGCCAAGAAGGACCGACAGGGAGCAATCAGCCCCAGCATTTT. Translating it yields CASSQEGPTGSNQPQHF.